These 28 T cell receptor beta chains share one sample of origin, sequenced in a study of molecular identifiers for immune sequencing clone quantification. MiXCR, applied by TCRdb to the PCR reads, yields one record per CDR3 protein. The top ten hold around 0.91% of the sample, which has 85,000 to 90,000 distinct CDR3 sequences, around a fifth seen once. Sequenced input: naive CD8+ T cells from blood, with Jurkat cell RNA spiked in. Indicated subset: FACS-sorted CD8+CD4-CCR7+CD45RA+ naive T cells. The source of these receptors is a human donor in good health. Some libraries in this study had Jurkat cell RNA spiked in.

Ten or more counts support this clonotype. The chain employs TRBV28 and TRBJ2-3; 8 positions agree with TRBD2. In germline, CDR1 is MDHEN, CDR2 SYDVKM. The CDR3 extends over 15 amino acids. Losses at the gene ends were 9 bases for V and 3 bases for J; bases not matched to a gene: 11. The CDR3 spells CARKERESPTDTQYF. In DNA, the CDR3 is TGTGCCAGGAAAGAGCGGGAGAGCCCGACAGATACGCAGTATTTT.

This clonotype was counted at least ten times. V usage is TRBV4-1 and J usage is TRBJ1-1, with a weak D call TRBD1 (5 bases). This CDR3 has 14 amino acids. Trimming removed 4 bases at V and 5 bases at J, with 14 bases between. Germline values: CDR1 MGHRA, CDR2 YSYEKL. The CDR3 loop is CASSPPGASTEAFF. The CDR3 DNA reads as TGCGCCAGCAGCCCACCCGGGGCGTCAACTGAAGCTTTCTTT.

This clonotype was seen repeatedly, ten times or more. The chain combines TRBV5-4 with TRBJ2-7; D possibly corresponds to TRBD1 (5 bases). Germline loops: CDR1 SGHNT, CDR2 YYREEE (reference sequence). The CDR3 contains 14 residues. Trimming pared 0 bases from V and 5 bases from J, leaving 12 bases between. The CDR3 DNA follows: TGTGCCAGCAGCTTGGTGGACATGCGCCACGAGCAGTACTTC. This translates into CASSLVDMRHEQYF.

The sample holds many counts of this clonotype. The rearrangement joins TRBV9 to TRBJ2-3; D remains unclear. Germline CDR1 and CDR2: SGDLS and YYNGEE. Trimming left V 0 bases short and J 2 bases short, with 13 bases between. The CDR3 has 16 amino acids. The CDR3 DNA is TGTGCCAGCAGCGTAGAGGGCTCCCAGGACACAGATACGCAGTATTTT. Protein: CASSVEGSQDTDTQYF. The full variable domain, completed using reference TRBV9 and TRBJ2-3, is DSGVTQTPKHLITATGQRVTLRCSPRSGDLSVYWYQQSLDQGLQFLIQYYNGEERAKGNILERFSAQQFPDLHSELNLSSLELGDSALYFCASSVEGSQDTDTQYFGPGTRLTVL.

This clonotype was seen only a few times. DNA of the CDR3: TGTGCCAGCAGTTTATCGTCACAAAGCACAGATACGCAGTATTTT. Protein: CASSLSSQSTDTQYF. This sequence joins TRBV12-3 or TRBV12-4 and TRBJ2-3; D is unresolved. V was clipped by 2 bases and J by 0 bases, with 9 bases between them. CDR3 length: 15 amino acids.

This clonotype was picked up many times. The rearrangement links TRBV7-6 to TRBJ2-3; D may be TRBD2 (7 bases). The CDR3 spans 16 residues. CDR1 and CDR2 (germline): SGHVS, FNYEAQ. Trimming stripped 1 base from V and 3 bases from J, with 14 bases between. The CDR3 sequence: CASSLVTSGTTDTQYF. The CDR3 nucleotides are TGTGCCAGCAGCTTAGTAACGAGCGGGACAACAGATACGCAGTATTTT.

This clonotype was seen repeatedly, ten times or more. CDR3 sequence: CASSRTGGYEQYF. CDR3 DNA sequence: TGTGCCAGCAGCCGGACAGGGGGCTACGAGCAGTACTTC. The J gene is TRBJ2-7, the V gene TRBV7-9; 10 bases map to TRBD1. This CDR3 is 13 amino acids long. Germline V CDR1 and CDR2: SEHNR, FQNEAQ (reference sequence). The junction had 1 base not matched to a gene; V was cut back by 5 bases and J by 3 bases.

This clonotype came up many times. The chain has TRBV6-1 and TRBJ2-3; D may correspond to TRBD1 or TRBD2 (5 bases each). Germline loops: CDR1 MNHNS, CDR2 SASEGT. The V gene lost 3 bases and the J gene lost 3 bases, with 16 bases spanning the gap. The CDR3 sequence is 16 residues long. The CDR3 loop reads CASSDTRGWATDTQYF. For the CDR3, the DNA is TGTGCCAGCAGTGATACTAGGGGATGGGCGACAGATACGCAGTATTTT.

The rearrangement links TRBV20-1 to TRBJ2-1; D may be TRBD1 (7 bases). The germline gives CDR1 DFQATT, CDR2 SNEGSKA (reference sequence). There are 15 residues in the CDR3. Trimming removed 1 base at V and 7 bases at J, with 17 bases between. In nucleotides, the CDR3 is TGCAGTGCTAGAGCTACGACAGGGACTTGGAATGAGCAGTTCTTC. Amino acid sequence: CSARATTGTWNEQFF.

The CDR3 DNA follows: TGTGCCTGGAGATGGGACGGAGGGTACACTGAAGCTTTCTTT. Its protein is CAWRWDGGYTEAFF. The chain joins TRBV30 to TRBJ1-1; D is perhaps TRBD1 (5 bases). The germline V gene has CDR1 GTSNPN and CDR2 SVGIG (reference sequence). This CDR3 is built from 14 residues. V was shortened by 3 bases and J by 3 bases, with 14 bases between the two germline ends.

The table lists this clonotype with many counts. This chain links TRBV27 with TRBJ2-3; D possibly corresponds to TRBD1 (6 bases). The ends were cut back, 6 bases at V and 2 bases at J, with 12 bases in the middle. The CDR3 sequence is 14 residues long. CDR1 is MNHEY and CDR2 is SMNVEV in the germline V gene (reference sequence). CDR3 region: CASRGAQVTDTQYF. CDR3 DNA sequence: TGTGCCAGCAGGGGGGCCCAAGTCACAGATACGCAGTATTTT.

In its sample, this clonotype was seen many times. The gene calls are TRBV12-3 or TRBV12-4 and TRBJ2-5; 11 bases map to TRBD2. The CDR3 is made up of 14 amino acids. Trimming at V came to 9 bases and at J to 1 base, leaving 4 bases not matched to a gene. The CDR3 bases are TGTGCCAGTCGACTAGCGGGATTCCAAGAGACCCAGTACTTC. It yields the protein CASRLAGFQETQYF.

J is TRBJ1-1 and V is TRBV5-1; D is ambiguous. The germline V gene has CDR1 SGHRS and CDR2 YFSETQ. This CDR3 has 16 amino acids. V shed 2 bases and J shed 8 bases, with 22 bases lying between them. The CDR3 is CASSFENGPHPLEAFF. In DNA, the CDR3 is TGCGCCAGCAGCTTCGAAAACGGACCGCATCCCTTAGAAGCTTTCTTT.

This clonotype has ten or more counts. The CDR3 DNA follows: TGTGCCAGCAGACCTGGACTGCACGACTCCTACGAGCAGTACTTC. This sequence encodes CASRPGLHDSYEQYF. The chain carries TRBV12-3 or TRBV12-4 and TRBJ2-7; maybe TRBD2 (5 bases). The CDR3 loop spans 15 amino acids. V lost 6 bases and J lost 0, with 15 bases in between.

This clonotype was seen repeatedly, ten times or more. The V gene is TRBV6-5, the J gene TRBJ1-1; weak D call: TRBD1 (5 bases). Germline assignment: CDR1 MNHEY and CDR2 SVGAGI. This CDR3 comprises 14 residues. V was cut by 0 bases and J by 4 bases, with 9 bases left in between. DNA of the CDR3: TGTGCCAGCAGTTACTCGTCAAGGGGCACTGAAGCTTTCTTT. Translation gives CASSYSSRGTEAFF.

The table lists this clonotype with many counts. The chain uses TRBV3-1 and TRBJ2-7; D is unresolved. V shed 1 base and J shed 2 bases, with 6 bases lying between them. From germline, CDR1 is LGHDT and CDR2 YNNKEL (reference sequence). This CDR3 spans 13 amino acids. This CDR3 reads CASSQGQTYEQYF. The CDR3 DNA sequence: TGTGCCAGCAGCCAAGGTCAGACCTACGAGCAGTACTTC.

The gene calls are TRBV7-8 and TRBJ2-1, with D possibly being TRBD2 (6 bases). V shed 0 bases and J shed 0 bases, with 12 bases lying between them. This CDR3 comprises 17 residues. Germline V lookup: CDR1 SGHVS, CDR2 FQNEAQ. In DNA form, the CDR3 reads TGTGCCAGCAGCTTAGCTGTCGGGGGACTCTCCTACAATGAGCAGTTCTTC. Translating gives CASSLAVGGLSYNEQFF.

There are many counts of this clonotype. CDR3 coding DNA: TGTGCCAGCAGCCTGGGGACCACCTACGAGCAGTACTTC. It encodes CASSLGTTYEQYF. The chain employs TRBV5-6 and TRBJ2-7; D might be TRBD1 or TRBD2, each matching 5 bases. The CDR3 contains 13 residues. Deletions cut 4 bases from V and 2 bases from J, with 10 bases between. In germline, CDR1 is SGHDT, CDR2 YYEEEE.

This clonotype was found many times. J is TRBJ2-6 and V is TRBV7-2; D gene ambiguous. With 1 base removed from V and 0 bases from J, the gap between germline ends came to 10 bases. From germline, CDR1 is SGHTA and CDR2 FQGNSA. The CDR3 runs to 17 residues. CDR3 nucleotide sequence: TGTGCCAGCAGCTTAGTGGACGCGATCTCTGGGGCCAACGTCCTGACTTTC. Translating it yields CASSLVDAISGANVLTF.

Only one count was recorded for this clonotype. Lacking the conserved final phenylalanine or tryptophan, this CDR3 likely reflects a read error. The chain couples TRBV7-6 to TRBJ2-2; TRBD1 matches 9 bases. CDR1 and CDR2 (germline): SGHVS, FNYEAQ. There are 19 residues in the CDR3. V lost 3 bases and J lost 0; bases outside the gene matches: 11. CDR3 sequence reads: CASSFIVAGQGTNTGELFL. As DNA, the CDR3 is TGTGCCAGCAGCTTCATTGTAGCAGGACAGGGGACGAACACCGGGGAGCTGTTTCTT.

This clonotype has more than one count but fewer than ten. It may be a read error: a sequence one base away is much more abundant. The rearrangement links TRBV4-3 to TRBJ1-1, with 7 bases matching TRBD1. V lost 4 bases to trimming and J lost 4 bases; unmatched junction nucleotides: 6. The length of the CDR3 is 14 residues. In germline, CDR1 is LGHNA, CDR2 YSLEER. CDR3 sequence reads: CASSRDRVTTEAFF. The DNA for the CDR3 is TGCGCCAGCAGCCGAGACAGGGTGACCACTGAAGCTTTCTTT.

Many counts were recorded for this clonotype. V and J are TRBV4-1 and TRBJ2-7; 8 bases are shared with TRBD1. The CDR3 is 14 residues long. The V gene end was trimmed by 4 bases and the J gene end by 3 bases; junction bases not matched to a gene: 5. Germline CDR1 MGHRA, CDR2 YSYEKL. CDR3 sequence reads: CASSLGTGNYEQYF. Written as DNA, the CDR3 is TGCGCCAGCAGCCTGGGGACAGGTAACTACGAGCAGTACTTC.

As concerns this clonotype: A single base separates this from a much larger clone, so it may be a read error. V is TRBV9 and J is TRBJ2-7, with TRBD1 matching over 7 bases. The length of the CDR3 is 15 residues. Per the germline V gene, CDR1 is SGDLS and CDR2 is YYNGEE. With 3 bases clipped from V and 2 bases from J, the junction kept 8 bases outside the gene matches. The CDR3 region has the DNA TGTGCCAGCAGCGCGGCCGGGACAGCCCCCTACGAGCAGTACTTC. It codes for CASSAAGTAPYEQYF.

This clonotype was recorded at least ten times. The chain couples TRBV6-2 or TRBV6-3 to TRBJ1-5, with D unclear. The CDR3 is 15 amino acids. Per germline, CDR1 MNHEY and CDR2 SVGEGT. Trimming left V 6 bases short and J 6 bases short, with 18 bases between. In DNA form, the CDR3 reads TGTGCCAGCAGACCCCGGGGTAAGGCGGCTCAGCCCCAGCATTTT. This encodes CASRPRGKAAQPQHF.

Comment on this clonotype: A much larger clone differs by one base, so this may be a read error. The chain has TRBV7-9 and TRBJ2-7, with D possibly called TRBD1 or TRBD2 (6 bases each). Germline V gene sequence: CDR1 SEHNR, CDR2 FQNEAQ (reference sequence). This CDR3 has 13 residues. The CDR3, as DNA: TGTACCAGCAGCGGGCGACAGGCCTACGAGCAGTACTTC. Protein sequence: CTSSGRQAYEQYF. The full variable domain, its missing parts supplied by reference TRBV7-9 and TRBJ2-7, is DTGVSQNPRHKITKRGQNVTFRCDPISEHNRLYWYRQTLGQGPEFLTYFQNEAQLEKSRLLSDRFSAERPKGSFSTLEIQRTEQGDSAMYLCTSSGRQAYEQYFGPGTRLTVT.

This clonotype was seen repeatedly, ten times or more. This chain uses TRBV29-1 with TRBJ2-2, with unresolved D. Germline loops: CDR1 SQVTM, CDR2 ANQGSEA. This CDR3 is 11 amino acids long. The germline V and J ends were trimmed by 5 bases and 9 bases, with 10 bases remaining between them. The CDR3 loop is CSVSISRELFF. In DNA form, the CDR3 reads TGCAGCGTTTCTATCTCCAGGGAGCTGTTTTTT.

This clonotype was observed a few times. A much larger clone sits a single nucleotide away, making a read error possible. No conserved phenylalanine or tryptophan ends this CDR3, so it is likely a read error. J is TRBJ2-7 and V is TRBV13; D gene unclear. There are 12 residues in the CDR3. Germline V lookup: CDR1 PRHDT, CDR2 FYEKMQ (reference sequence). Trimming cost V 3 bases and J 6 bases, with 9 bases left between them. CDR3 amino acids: CASSFAHVEQYL. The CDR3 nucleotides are TGTGCCAGCAGCTTCGCCCACGTCGAGCAGTACCTC.

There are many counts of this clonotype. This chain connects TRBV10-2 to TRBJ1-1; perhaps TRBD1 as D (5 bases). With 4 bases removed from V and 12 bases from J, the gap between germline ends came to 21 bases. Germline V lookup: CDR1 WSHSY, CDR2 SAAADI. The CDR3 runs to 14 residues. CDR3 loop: CASSADSPATLPFF. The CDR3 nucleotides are TGCGCCAGCAGTGCCGACAGCCCAGCTACGTTGCCTTTCTTT.